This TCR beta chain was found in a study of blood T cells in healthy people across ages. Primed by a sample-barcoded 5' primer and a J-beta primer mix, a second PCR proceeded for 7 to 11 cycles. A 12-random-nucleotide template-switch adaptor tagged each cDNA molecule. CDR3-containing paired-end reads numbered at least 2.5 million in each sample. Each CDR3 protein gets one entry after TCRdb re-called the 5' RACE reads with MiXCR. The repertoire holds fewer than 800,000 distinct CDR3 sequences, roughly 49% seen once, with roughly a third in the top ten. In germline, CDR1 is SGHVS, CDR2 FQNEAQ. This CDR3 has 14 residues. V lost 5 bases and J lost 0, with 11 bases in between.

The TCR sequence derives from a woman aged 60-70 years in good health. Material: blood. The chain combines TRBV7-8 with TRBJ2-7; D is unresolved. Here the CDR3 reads CASSPSMGSYEQYF. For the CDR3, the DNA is TGTGCCAGCAGCCCCTCCATGGGCTCCTACGAGCAGTACTTC.